This TCR beta chain was identified during a study of blood T cell repertoires in COVID-19. This CDR3 region has 14 residues. With 3 bases removed from V and 4 bases from J, the gap between germline ends came to 12 bases. The germline V gene has CDR1 SGHTA and CDR2 FQGNSA. Participant reports of clinical history set cohort assignment. Sequenced by immunoSEQ multiplex PCR; TCRdb stores in-frame clones only, minus some. The data show hundreds of thousands of clones, under 90% seen once. The receptor was isolated from a woman in her forties or fifties who had been exposed to COVID-19. This chain uses TRBV7-2 with TRBJ1-2; D not resolved. What was sequenced was PBMCs or T cells enriched from blood (not recorded which). CDR3 coding DNA: TGTGCCAGCAGCTTGGGATCGGGGATCTATGGCTACACCTTC. It codes for CASSLGSGIYGYTF.